This T cell receptor beta chain was captured in a study of blood T cells in healthy people across ages. This CDR3 region has 13 residues. CDR1 and CDR2 from the germline V gene are SGHDT and YYEEEE. It was with a sample-barcoded 5' primer and a J-beta primer mix that a second PCR of about 6 to 12 cycles was run. Each cDNA molecule carried a tag from a template-switch adaptor that contained 12 random nucleotides. TCRdb reanalysed the 5' RACE reads using MiXCR and keeps one entry per CDR3 protein. This table has approximately 700,000 distinct CDR3 sequences, 32% appearing once. Study-wide points: Comparison with aged donors showed that long-lived donors had more naive CD4+ cells and higher diversity. When one million T cells were used, diversity estimates were thought to be underestimates. Measured against age, TCR beta diversity per million T cells decreased in a roughly linear manner.

Of note for this clonotype: Its target is unknown. A junction end diverges from the germline sequence, so it may reflect a read error.

The source of this sequence is an elderly woman in good health. This chain connects TRBV5-6 to TRBJ2-2; no clear D gene. The sequenced material came from blood. CDR3 in DNA: TGTGCCGGCAGCCCCTCGGACACCGGGGAGCTGTTTTTT. This codes for CAGSPSDTGELFF.